This T cell receptor beta chain was retrieved from a study of blood T cell repertoires in COVID-19. Under the authors' procedure: Using reference gene primer amplification, nucleated cell counts were estimated. Assay used: immunoSEQ multiplex PCR; TCRdb lists only in-frame clones, some missing. V and J calls plus clone size are reproduced from that table; the DNA served to infer D and trimming. This table has some 370,000 clones, roughly four fifths appearing once. CDR3 size: 17 residues. Between the trimmed V and J ends, which lost 4 bases and 2 bases, there was a span of 20 bases. In germline, CDR1 is MNHEY, CDR2 SMNVEV (reference sequence).

This chain uses TRBV27 with TRBJ1-1; D perhaps matches TRBD1 (5 bases). The source is a woman aged 45-65 years who had recovered from COVID-19. Sequences were obtained from PBMCs or T cells enriched from blood (not recorded which). The CDR3 DNA reads as TGTGCCAGCAGTTGGGGATTTTCGGGGGTGGTTAACACTGAAGCTTTCTTT. Encoded protein: CASSWGFSGVVNTEAFF.